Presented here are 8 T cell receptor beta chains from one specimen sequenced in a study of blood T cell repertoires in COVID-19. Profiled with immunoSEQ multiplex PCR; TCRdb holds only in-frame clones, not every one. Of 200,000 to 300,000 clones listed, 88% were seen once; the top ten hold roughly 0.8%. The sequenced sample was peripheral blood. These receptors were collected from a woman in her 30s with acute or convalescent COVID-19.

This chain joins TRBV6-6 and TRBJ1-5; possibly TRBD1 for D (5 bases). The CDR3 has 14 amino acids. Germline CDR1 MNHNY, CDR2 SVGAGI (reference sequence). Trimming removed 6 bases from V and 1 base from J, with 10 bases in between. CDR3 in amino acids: CASSFSGSNQPQHF. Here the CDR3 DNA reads TGTGCCAGCAGCTTCTCAGGGAGCAATCAGCCCCAGCATTTT.

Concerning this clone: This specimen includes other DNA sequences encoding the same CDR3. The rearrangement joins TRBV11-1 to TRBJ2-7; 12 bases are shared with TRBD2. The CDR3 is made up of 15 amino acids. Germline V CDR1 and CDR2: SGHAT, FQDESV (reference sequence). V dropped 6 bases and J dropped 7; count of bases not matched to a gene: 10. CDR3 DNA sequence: TGTGCCAGCAGTCCTCGACTAGCGGGAGTGGGAGAGCAGTACTTC. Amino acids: CASSPRLAGVGEQYF.

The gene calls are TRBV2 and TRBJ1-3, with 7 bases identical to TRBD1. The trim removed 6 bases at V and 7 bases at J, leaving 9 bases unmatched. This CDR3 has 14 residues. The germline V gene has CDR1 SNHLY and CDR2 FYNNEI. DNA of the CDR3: TGTGCCAGCAGATTCGGACAGGCGGGGAACACCATATATTTT. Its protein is CASRFGQAGNTIYF.

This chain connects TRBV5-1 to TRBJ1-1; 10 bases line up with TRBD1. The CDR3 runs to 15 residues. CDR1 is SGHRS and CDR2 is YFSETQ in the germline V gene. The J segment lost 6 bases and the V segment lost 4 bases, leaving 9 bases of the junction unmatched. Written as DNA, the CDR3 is TGCGCCAGCAGCCCGCTCGACAGGGGGCTTCCTGAAGCTTTCTTT. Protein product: CASSPLDRGLPEAFF. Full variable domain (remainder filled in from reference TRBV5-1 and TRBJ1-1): KAGVTQTPRYLIKTRGQQVTLSCSPISGHRSVSWYQQTPGQGLQFLFEYFSETQRNKGNFPGRFSGRQFSNSRSEMNVSTLELGDSALYLCASSPLDRGLPEAFFGQGTRLTVV.

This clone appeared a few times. CDR3 bases: TGTGCCAGCAGTGAATTGGGACTAGCGGGAGCGGGGTACGAGCAGTACTTC. Translating gives CASSELGLAGAGYEQYF. The rearrangement links TRBV25-1 to TRBJ2-7, with TRBD2 matching 14 bases. This CDR3 has 17 amino acids. Trimming removed 1 base from V and 4 bases from J; junction bases left unmatched: 6. Germline lookup yields CDR1 MGHDK and CDR2 SYGVNS.

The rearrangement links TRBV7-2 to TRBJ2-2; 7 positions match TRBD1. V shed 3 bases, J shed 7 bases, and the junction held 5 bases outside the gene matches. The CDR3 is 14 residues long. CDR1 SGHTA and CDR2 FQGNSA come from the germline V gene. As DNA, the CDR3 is TGTGCCAGCAGCTTTCAGGGGGAAATCGGGGAGCTGTTTTTT. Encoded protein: CASSFQGEIGELFF. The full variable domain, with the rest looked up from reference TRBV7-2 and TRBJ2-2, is GAGVSQSPSNKVTEKGKDVELRCDPISGHTALYWYRQSLGQGLEFLIYFQGNSAPDKSGLPSDRFSAERTGGSVSTLTIQRTQQEDSAVYLCASSFQGEIGELFFGEGSRLTVL.

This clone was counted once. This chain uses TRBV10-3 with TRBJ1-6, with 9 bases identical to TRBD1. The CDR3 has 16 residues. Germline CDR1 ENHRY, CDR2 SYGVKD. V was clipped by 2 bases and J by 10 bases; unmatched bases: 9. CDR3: CAISELGGQGESPLHF. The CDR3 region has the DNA TGTGCCATCAGTGAGCTGGGGGGACAGGGAGAGTCACCCCTCCACTTT.

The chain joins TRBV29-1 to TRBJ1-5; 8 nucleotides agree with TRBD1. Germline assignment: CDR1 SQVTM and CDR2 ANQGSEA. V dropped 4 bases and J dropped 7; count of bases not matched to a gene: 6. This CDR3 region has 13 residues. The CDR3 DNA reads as TGCAGCGTTGCACAGGGGGAACGACAGCCCCAGCATTTT. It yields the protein CSVAQGERQPQHF.